Presented here are 9 T cell receptor beta chains from one specimen sequenced in a study of identical twins. TCRdb recomputed calls from the 5' RACE reads with MiXCR, one row per CDR3 protein. The sample consists of under 300,000 distinct CDR3 sequences, about 8% of them appearing once. These data were also reused for a study on yellow fever vaccine responses in identical twins.

Sequences were obtained from CD8+ T cells sorted from blood. The receptors originated from a woman aged 18-30 years in good health.

This clonotype showed up just a few times. This chain connects TRBV5-1 to TRBJ2-1; D is ambiguous. Trimming cost V 1 base and J 5 bases, with 16 bases left between them. The germline CDR1 and CDR2 sequences are SGHRS and YFSETQ. There are 16 residues in the CDR3. In DNA form, the CDR3 reads TGCGCCAGCAGCTTGCCGCCGCCGGGCACGAACAATGAGCAGTTCTTC. This translates into CASSLPPPGTNNEQFF.

This clonotype has just a few counts. The chain couples TRBV7-9 to TRBJ2-5; 9 nucleotides agree with TRBD1. This CDR3 comprises 17 residues. J gave up 2 bases and V 4 bases, and 11 bases lay outside the gene matches. Germline loops: CDR1 SEHNR, CDR2 FQNEAQ (reference sequence). The chain's CDR3 is CASSWPGQGLNQETQYF. DNA of the CDR3: TGTGCCAGCAGCTGGCCCGGACAGGGGCTAAATCAAGAGACCCAGTACTTC.

Here the CDR3 DNA reads TGTGCCAGCAGTTTAGGGGATGCTTTCTTT. It yields the protein CASSLGDAFF. The rearrangement uses TRBV12-3 or TRBV12-4 and TRBJ1-1; D not certain. Trimming cost V 1 base and J 11 bases, with 5 bases left between them. The CDR3 sequence is 10 residues long.

The rearrangement joins TRBV5-6 to TRBJ2-7; D not resolved. This CDR3 has 15 amino acids. The germline V gene encodes CDR1 SGHDT and CDR2 YYEEEE. Trimming left V 3 bases short and J 2 bases short, with 15 bases between. The CDR3 spells CASSSMNEDPYEQYF. The CDR3 DNA reads as TGTGCCAGCAGCTCAATGAACGAGGATCCCTACGAGCAGTACTTC.

This clonotype was seen a handful of times. The chain combines TRBV28 with TRBJ2-7, with D hard to call. Trimming removed 3 bases from V and 5 bases from J, with 8 bases in between. Germline-derived CDR1 and CDR2 are MDHEN and SYDVKM. The CDR3 is 12 residues long. The CDR3 sequence is CASSFSRHEQYF. The CDR3 coding sequence is TGTGCCAGCAGTTTTAGTCGTCACGAGCAGTACTTC.

V and J are TRBV4-1 and TRBJ2-1, with TRBD1 identical over 8 bases. Unmatched junction bases numbered 18, after V lost 1 base and J lost 1 base. The CDR3 length is 21 residues. Per the germline V gene, CDR1 is MGHRA and CDR2 is YSYEKL. CDR3 nucleotides: TGCGCCAGCAGCCAAGCTAAGTTCAGGGGGCGAGTTGCAGGGTCCTACAATGAGCAGTTCTTC. Its protein is CASSQAKFRGRVAGSYNEQFF.

Only a few counts were recorded for this clonotype. The rearrangement uses TRBV6-5 and TRBJ2-3; the match to TRBD2 covers 7 bases. CDR1 and CDR2 from the germline V gene are MNHEY and SVGAGI. With 2 bases clipped from V and 1 base from J, the junction kept 0 bases outside the gene matches. The CDR3 sequence is 14 residues long. The CDR3 bases are TGTGCCAGCAGTTACCGGGGGGGCACAGATACGCAGTATTTT. This translates into CASSYRGGTDTQYF.

This clonotype was counted only a few times. This rearrangement joins TRBV20-1 to TRBJ1-1; 8 nucleotides line up with TRBD1. Germline V gene data show CDR1 as DFQATT and CDR2 as SNEGSKA (reference sequence). This CDR3 spans 15 amino acids. The V gene end was trimmed by 2 bases and the J gene end by 6 bases; junction bases not matched to a gene: 11. The CDR3 sequence: CSARILDREGPEAFF. DNA for the CDR3: TGCAGTGCTAGAATCCTGGACAGGGAGGGGCCTGAAGCTTTCTTT.

A few counts support this clonotype. This sequence joins TRBV4-1 and TRBJ1-4; 9 positions agree with TRBD1. This CDR3 is 16 amino acids long. Trimming cost V 4 bases and J 0 bases; bases outside gene matches: 3. Germline V lookup: CDR1 MGHRA, CDR2 YSYEKL. CDR3 nucleotide sequence: TGCGCCAGCAGCCTTGGACAGGGGACAACTAATGAAAAACTGTTTTTT. It specifies CASSLGQGTTNEKLFF.